The 19 T cell receptor beta chains listed next were all sequenced from one sample in a study of T cell repertoires in cytomegalovirus infection. Their antigens remain unidentified. TCRdb re-derived calls from the reads in MiXCR, one entry per CDR3 protein. Counted here are about 900,000 distinct CDR3 sequences, under 40% occurring once; the ten biggest clones make up 13%. The material sequenced was cultured CD8+ T cells from PBMCs, taken from culture after CMV antigen stimulation. The source of these receptors is a human donor in good health (CMV status not recorded). Some clones in this sample may be carry-over from other donors' samples.

V gene TRBV4-2 combines with J gene TRBJ2-7, with D perhaps TRBD1 (6 bases). The germline gives CDR1 LGHNA, CDR2 YNFKEQ. The CDR3 contains 14 residues. The V end lost 1 base, the J end lost 3 bases, and 10 bases lay between the germline ends. This CDR3 reads CASSQGRGFYEQYF. The DNA of the CDR3 is TGTGCCAGCAGCCAAGGCAGGGGATTCTACGAGCAGTACTTC.

This clonotype was seen repeatedly, ten times or more. This rearrangement joins TRBV7-8 to TRBJ2-3; a possible D gene is TRBD2 (5 bases). The CDR3 consists of 15 residues. Trimming took off 1 base at V and 4 bases at J, with 12 bases between the two ends. The germline CDR1 and CDR2 sequences are SGHVS and FQNEAQ. CDR3 in DNA: TGTGCCAGCAGCTTAGGAGGCCGGGGAGCAGATACGCAGTATTTT. Its translation: CASSLGGRGADTQYF. Based on the CDR3 plus reference TRBV7-8 and TRBJ2-3, the full variable domain is GAGVSQSPRYKVAKRGQDVALRCDPISGHVSLFWYQQALGQGPEFLTYFQNEAQLDKSGLPSDRFFAERPEGSVSTLKIQRTQQEDSAVYLCASSLGGRGADTQYFGPGTRLTVL.

This chain uses TRBV27 with TRBJ2-1; D gene unclear. The CDR3 is 15 amino acids. V was cut by 3 bases and J by 0 bases, with 9 bases left in between. Germline CDR1 reads MNHEY; CDR2 reads SMNVEV (reference sequence). CDR3 sequence (DNA): TGTGCCAGCAGTTTTGGGATCCCCTCCTACAATGAGCAGTTCTTC. It yields the protein CASSFGIPSYNEQFF.

The chain is built from TRBV7-8 and TRBJ2-7; TRBD1 matches at 7 bases. CDR1 is SGHVS, CDR2 FQNEAQ, per germline. This CDR3 region has 15 residues. Trimming removed 4 bases from V and 6 bases from J; junction bases left unmatched: 12. The CDR3 loop reads CASSYPKGARREQYF. The CDR3 nucleotides read TGTGCCAGCAGCTACCCTAAGGGGGCGCGACGCGAGCAGTACTTC.

The chain has TRBV19 and TRBJ1-2; D gene unclear. There are 14 residues in the CDR3. Trimming left V 7 bases short and J 4 bases short, with 16 bases between. CDR1 is LNHDA and CDR2 is SQIVND in the germline V gene (reference sequence). Here the CDR3 DNA reads TGTGCCAGTATGGGAGGTACGGTAGCCTATGGCTACACCTTC. As protein: CASMGGTVAYGYTF.

This clonotype appeared many times. This sequence joins TRBV12-3 or TRBV12-4 and TRBJ2-1; D call uncertain. The CDR3 runs to 10 residues. Trimming left V 8 bases short and J 4 bases short, with 3 bases between. The CDR3 sequence: CASGYNEQFF. In nucleotides, the CDR3 is TGTGCCAGCGGATACAATGAGCAGTTCTTC.

This sequence joins TRBV6-6 and TRBJ2-1, with D maybe TRBD1 (5 bases). V lost 10 bases to trimming and J lost 7 bases, with 11 bases between them. The CDR3 spans 11 residues. In germline, CDR1 is MNHNY, CDR2 SVGAGI (reference sequence). In nucleotides, the CDR3 is TGTGCCACCGGCTCAGGGAATGAGCAGTTCTTC. Its protein is CATGSGNEQFF.

This clonotype showed up just a few times. V is TRBV5-5 and J is TRBJ2-3; D ambiguous. Germline-derived CDR1 and CDR2 are SGHKS and YYEKEE (reference sequence). V was shortened by 2 bases and J by 2 bases, with 12 bases between the two germline ends. The CDR3 spans 15 residues. The CDR3 region is CASSLPLGDTDTQYF. The CDR3 region has the DNA TGTGCCAGCAGCTTACCCCTTGGGGACACAGATACGCAGTATTTT.

This clonotype was seen ten or more times. DNA of the CDR3: TGTGCCAGCAGTCCCCCGGGCTCGGGGCTCACCGGGGAGCTGTTTTTT. It specifies CASSPPGSGLTGELFF. This chain joins TRBV12-3 or TRBV12-4 and TRBJ2-2, with D possibly called TRBD1 or TRBD2 (5 bases each). This CDR3 comprises 16 residues. V was cut by 5 bases and J by 4 bases, with 17 bases left in between.

The chain joins TRBV20-1 to TRBJ1-1; 9 nucleotides align to TRBD1. Germline CDR1 DFQATT, CDR2 SNEGSKA (reference sequence). The CDR3 runs 14 residues. CDR3 in DNA: TGCAGGCCGGGGGACAGGGTGACGAACACTGAAGCTTTCTTT. Protein sequence: CRPGDRVTNTEAFF.

This clonotype was counted many times. The chain combines TRBV11-2 with TRBJ2-3; D gene uncertain. Germline V gives CDR1 SGHAT, CDR2 FQNNGV. The CDR3 is 14 residues long. Trimming stripped 3 bases from V and 2 bases from J, with 9 bases between. In DNA, the CDR3 is TGTGCCAGCAGCTTGGTCCCCCTCACAGATACGCAGTATTTT. Translation gives CASSLVPLTDTQYF.

The chain is built from TRBV27 and TRBJ2-1, with TRBD1 as a possible D gene (5 bases). Trimming stripped 3 bases from V and 9 bases from J, with 12 bases between. CDR3 length equals 13 residues. Germline V gives CDR1 MNHEY, CDR2 SMNVEV (reference sequence). The CDR3 nucleotides read TGTGCCAGCAGTTTGCCAGGGCGAGGTGAGCAGTTCTTC. Protein product: CASSLPGRGEQFF.

This sequence joins TRBV3-1 and TRBJ2-3, with TRBD2 as a possible D gene (7 bases). The CDR3 runs 18 residues. V lost 1 base and J 1 base, leaving 18 bases between the germline ends. Looked up from germline, CDR1 is LGHDT and CDR2 is YNNKEL (reference sequence). Here the CDR3 DNA reads TGTGCCAGCAGCCAAGTGGGGGGCCCCAGCGGGGGCACAGATACGCAGTATTTT. It encodes CASSQVGGPSGGTDTQYF.

This clonotype was seen repeatedly, ten times or more. V gene TRBV18 combines with J gene TRBJ2-1; the D is unclear. Germline assignment: CDR1 KGHSH and CDR2 LQKENI. V was cut by 0 bases and J by 8 bases, with 5 bases left in between. This CDR3 contains 12 residues. DNA of the CDR3: TGTGCCAGCTCACCACCGGTTGATGAGCAGTTCTTC. Its translation is CASSPPVDEQFF.

This clonotype occurred a few times. The chain couples TRBV7-2 to TRBJ2-2; D unresolved. The V end was cut by 7 bases, the J end by 4 bases, with 16 bases between. Germline values: CDR1 SGHTA, CDR2 FQGNSA. This CDR3 contains 15 residues. CDR3 sequence (DNA): TGTGCCAGCACCTCAAGAACCAGCGCCACCGGGGAGCTGTTTTTT. Protein product: CASTSRTSATGELFF.

The rearrangement links TRBV7-9 to TRBJ1-6; the match to TRBD1 covers 8 bases. V lost 5 bases to trimming and J lost 0 bases; unmatched junction nucleotides: 3. The CDR3 runs 16 residues. Per the germline V gene, CDR1 is SEHNR and CDR2 is FQNEAQ (reference sequence). CDR3 DNA sequence: TGTGCCAGCAGCGAGACAGGGGTCTCCTATAATTCACCCCTCCACTTT. This sequence encodes CASSETGVSYNSPLHF.

The chain combines TRBV19 with TRBJ1-1; D not certain. This CDR3 contains 15 residues. Germline V gene lookup returns CDR1 LNHDA and CDR2 SQIVND (reference sequence). Trimming took off 2 bases at V and 0 bases at J, with 10 bases between the two ends. The CDR3 sequence: CASSIRGLLNTEAFF. In DNA, the CDR3 is TGTGCCAGTAGTATACGAGGGCTTTTGAACACTGAAGCTTTCTTT.

There are many counts of this clonotype. The genes are TRBV5-4 and TRBJ2-7; D not certain. V was cut by 1 base and J by 0 bases, with 8 bases left in between. CDR3 length equals 14 residues. CDR1 SGHNT and CDR2 YYREEE come from the germline V gene (reference sequence). CDR3 bases: TGTGCCAGCAGCTTGACTCTTCTCTCCTACGAGCAGTACGTC. Protein product: CASSLTLLSYEQYV.

Ten or more counts support this clonotype. The chain carries TRBV7-8 and TRBJ2-5; 10 nucleotides align to TRBD2. The germline gives CDR1 SGHVS, CDR2 FQNEAQ. This CDR3 has 15 amino acids. Trimming cost V 7 bases and J 5 bases; bases outside gene matches: 10. The CDR3 sequence is CASTPPLAGFETQYF. In DNA form, the CDR3 reads TGTGCCAGCACCCCACCACTAGCGGGATTTGAGACCCAGTACTTC. Looking up the rest from reference TRBV7-8 and TRBJ2-5 gives the full variable domain: GAGVSQSPRYKVAKRGQDVALRCDPISGHVSLFWYQQALGQGPEFLTYFQNEAQLDKSGLPSDRFFAERPEGSVSTLKIQRTQQEDSAVYLCASTPPLAGFETQYFGPGTRLLVL.